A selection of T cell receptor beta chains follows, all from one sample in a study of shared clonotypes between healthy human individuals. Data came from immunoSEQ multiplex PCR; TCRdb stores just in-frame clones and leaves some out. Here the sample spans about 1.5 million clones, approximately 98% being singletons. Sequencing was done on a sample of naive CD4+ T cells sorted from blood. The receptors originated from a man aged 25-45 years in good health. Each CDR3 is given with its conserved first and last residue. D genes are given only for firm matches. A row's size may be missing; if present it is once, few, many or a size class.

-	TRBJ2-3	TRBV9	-	CASSVGGSPRSTDTQYF	TGTGCCAGCAGCGTAGGGGGATCTCCCCGCAGTACAGATACGCAGTATTTT
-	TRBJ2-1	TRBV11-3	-	CASSLETGAHNEQFF	TGTGCCAGCAGCTTAGAAACAGGAGCACACAATGAGCAGTTCTTC
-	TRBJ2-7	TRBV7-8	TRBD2	CASSRTSQGSYEQYF	TGTGCCAGCAGTCGGACTAGCCAAGGCTCCTACGAGCAGTACTTC
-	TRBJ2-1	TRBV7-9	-	CASSPRGTRPYNEQFF	TGTGCCAGCAGCCCACGGGGGACGCGCCCCTACAATGAGCAGTTCTTC
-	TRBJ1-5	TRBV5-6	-	CASSDKPRRSNQPQHF	TGTGCCAGCAGCGATAAACCTAGGAGGAGCAATCAGCCCCAGCATTTT
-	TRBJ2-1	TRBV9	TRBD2	CASSGSLAGGITYNEQFF	TGTGCCAGCAGCGGAAGCCTAGCGGGAGGTATTACCTACAATGAGCAGTTCTTC
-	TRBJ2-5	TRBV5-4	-	CASSSEPQETQYF	TGTGCCAGCAGCTCGGAACCACAAGAGACCCAGTACTTC
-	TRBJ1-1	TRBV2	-	CASRLGVEAFF	TGTGCCAGCAGGCTGGGGGTTGAAGCTTTCTTT
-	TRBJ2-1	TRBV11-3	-	CASSLLGPNEQFF	TGTGCCAGCAGCCTATTGGGGCCCAATGAGCAGTTCTTC
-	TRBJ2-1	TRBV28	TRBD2	CASSQTGGNYNEQFF	TGTGCCAGCAGCCAAACGGGAGGGAACTACAATGAGCAGTTCTTC
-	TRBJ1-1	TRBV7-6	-	CASSLESIMGTEAFF	TGTGCCAGCAGCTTAGAATCGATAATGGGTACTGAAGCTTTCTTT
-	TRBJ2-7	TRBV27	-	CASSLSGILGVEQYF	TGTGCCAGCAGTTTATCGGGGATACTAGGAGTCGAGCAGTACTTC
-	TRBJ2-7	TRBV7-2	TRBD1	CASSTRTGYEQYF	TGTGCCAGCAGCACCCGGACAGGCTACGAGCAGTACTTC
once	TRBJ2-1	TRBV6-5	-	CASSYSPRIYNEQFF	TGTGCCAGCAGTTACTCGCCACGGATATACAATGAGCAGTTCTTC
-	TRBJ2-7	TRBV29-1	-	CSVEDRGRLSSYEQYF	TGCAGCGTTGAAGATCGGGGAAGACTTAGCTCCTACGAGCAGTACTTC
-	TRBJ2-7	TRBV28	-	CASSGRGHSYEQYF	TGTGCCAGCAGCGGTCGGGGACATTCCTACGAGCAGTACTTC
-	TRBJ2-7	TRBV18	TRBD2	CASSPNGAPGLAGAGGTYEQYF	TGTGCCAGCTCACCAAACGGGGCACCGGGACTAGCGGGAGCGGGAGGGACCTACGAGCAGTACTTC
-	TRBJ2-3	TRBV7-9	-	CASPAEVTDTQYF	TGTGCCAGCCCGGCCGAGGTCACAGATACGCAGTATTTT
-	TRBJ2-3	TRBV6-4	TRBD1	CASSSGGQSTDTQYF	TGTGCCAGCAGTTCTGGGGGACAGAGCACAGATACGCAGTATTTT
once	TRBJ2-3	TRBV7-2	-	CASSPSPHWGSTDTQYF	TGTGCCAGCAGCCCCTCCCCCCATTGGGGTAGTACAGATACGCAGTATTTT
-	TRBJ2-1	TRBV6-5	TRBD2	CASSISGSIYNEQFF	TGTGCCAGCAGTATTAGCGGGAGCATTTACAATGAGCAGTTCTTC
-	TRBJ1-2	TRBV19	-	CASSIPGANYGYTF	TGTGCCAGTAGTATTCCGGGGGCAAACTATGGCTACACCTTC
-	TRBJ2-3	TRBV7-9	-	CASSLWDSLRTDTQYF	TGTGCCAGCAGCTTATGGGACTCTCTCCGCACAGATACGCAGTATTTT
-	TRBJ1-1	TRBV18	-	CASSKSGPRTKEAFF	TGTGCCAGCTCAAAGTCCGGGCCGCGGACAAAAGAAGCTTTCTTT
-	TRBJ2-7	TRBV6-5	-	CASSYSGVEQYF	TGTGCCAGCAGTTACTCAGGGGTGGAGCAGTACTTC
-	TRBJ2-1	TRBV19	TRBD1	CASSTDRGGYNEQFF	TGTGCCAGTAGTACGGACAGGGGGGGTTACAATGAGCAGTTCTTC
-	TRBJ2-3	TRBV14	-	CASSLTDTQYF	TGTGCCAGCAGCCTCACAGATACGCAGTATTTT
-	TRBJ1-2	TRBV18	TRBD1	CASSQGQEAYGYTF	TGTGCCAGCTCACAGGGACAGGAGGCGTATGGCTACACCTTC
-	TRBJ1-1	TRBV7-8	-	CASSPIRSNTEAFF	TGTGCCAGCAGCCCCATAAGGTCGAACACTGAAGCTTTCTTT
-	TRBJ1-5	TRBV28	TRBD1	CASSLRTGGYSNQPQHF	TGTGCCAGCAGTTTGAGGACAGGGGGCTATAGCAATCAGCCCCAGCATTTT
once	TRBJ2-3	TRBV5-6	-	CASTLLASLTDTQYF	TGTGCCAGCACCCTACTAGCATCGTTGACAGATACGCAGTATTTT
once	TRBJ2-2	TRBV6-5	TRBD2	CASSQGLAGELFF	TGTGCCAGCAGTCAAGGACTAGCGGGGGAGCTGTTTTTT
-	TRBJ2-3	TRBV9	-	CASSVEVGRTDTQYF	TGTGCCAGCAGCGTAGAGGTAGGGCGCACAGATACGCAGTATTTT
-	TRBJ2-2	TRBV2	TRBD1	CASGDRANTGELFF	TGTGCCAGCGGGGACAGGGCGAACACCGGGGAGCTGTTTTTT
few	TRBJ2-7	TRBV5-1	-	CASSLGQSYEQYF	TGCGCCAGCAGCTTGGGACAGTCCTACGAGCAGTACTTC
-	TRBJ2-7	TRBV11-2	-	CASSSQLAVAEQYF	TGTGCCAGCAGCTCGCAGCTAGCTGTGGCCGAGCAGTACTTC
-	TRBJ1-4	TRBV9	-	CASSVSGTPEEKLFF	TGTGCCAGCAGCGTATCCGGCACTCCTGAGGAAAAACTGTTTTTT
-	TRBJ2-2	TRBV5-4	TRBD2	CASSLLGLAGNTGELFF	TGTGCCAGCAGCTTACTGGGACTAGCGGGAAACACCGGGGAGCTGTTTTTT
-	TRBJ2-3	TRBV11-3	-	CASSLDGADTQYF	TGTGCCAGCAGCTTAGACGGGGCAGATACGCAGTATTTT
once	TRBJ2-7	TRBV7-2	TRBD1	CASSDRGGSYEQYF	TGTGCCAGCAGCGACAGGGGTGGCTCCTACGAGCAGTACTTC
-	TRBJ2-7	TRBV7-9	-	CASFPPVSYEQYF	TGTGCCAGCTTCCCCCCCGTCTCCTACGAGCAGTACTTC
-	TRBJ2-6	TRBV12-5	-	CASGFSGANVLTF	TGTGCTAGTGGTTTCTCTGGGGCCAACGTCCTGACTTTC
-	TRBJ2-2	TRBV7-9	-	CASTFMGGTGELFF	TGTGCCAGCACCTTCATGGGGGGAACCGGGGAGCTGTTTTTT
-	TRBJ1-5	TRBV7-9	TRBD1	CASSSYRGSGNQPQHF	TGTGCCAGCAGCTCCTACAGGGGTTCAGGCAATCAGCCCCAGCATTTT
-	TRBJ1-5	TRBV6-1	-	CASRGVDGNQPQHF	TGTGCCAGCAGAGGTGTTGATGGCAATCAGCCCCAGCATTTT
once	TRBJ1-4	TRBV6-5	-	CASSYSGVNEKLFF	TGTGCCAGCAGTTACTCAGGAGTTAATGAAAAACTGTTTTTT
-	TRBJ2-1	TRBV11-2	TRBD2	CASSLEVRLAGGEYEQFF	TGTGCCAGCAGCTTAGAAGTGCGTCTAGCGGGAGGGGAATATGAGCAGTTCTTC
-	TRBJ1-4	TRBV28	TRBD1	CASSLDRVREKLFF	TGTGCCAGCAGTTTGGACAGGGTGAGGGAAAAACTGTTTTTT
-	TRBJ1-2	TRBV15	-	CATSRAGREYFPYGYTF	TGTGCCACCAGCAGAGCAGGCAGGGAGTATTTTCCCTATGGCTACACCTTC
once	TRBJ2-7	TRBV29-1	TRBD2	CSFLLAVSYEQYF	TGCAGCTTCCTTCTAGCGGTCTCCTACGAGCAGTACTTC
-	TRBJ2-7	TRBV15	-	CATSRVQAQTYEQYF	TGTGCCACCAGCAGAGTCCAGGCCCAGACCTACGAGCAGTACTTC
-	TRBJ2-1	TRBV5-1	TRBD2	CASSPSGTSADNEQFF	TGCGCCAGCAGCCCATCCGGGACTAGCGCTGACAATGAGCAGTTCTTC
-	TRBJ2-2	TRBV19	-	CASSIGEGGNTGELFF	TGTGCCAGTAGTATAGGAGAGGGTGGGAACACCGGGGAGCTGTTTTTT